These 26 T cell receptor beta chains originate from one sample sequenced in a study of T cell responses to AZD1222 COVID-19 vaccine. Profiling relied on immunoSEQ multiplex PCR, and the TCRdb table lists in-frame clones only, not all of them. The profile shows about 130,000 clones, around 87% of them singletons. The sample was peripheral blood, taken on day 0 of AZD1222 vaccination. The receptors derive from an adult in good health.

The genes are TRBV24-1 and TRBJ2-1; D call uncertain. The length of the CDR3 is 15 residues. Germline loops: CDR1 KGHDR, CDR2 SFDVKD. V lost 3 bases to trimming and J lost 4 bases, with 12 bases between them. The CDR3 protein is CATSDPGQSYNEQFF. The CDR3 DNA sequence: TGTGCCACCAGTGATCCGGGTCAGAGTTACAATGAGCAGTTCTTC.

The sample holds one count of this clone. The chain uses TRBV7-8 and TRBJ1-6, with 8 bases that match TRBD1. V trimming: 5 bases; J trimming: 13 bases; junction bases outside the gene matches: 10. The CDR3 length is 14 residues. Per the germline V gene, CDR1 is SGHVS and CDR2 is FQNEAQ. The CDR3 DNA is TGTGCCAGCAGCCTCGGGACAGGAGCCATGCCCCTCCACTTT. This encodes CASSLGTGAMPLHF.

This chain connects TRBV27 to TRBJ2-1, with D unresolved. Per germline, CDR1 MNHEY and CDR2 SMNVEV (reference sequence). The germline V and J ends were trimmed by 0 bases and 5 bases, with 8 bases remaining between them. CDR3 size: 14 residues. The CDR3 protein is CASSLSPRDNEQFF. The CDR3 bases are TGTGCCAGCAGTTTATCGCCCCGGGACAATGAGCAGTTCTTC.

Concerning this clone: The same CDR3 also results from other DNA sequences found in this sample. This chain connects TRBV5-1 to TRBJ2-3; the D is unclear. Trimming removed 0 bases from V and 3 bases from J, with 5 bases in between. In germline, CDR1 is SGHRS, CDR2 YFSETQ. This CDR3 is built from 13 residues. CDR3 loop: CASSLVPTDTQYF. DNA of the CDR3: TGCGCCAGCAGCTTGGTTCCTACAGATACGCAGTATTTT. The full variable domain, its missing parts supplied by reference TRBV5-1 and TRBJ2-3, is KAGVTQTPRYLIKTRGQQVTLSCSPISGHRSVSWYQQTPGQGLQFLFEYFSETQRNKGNFPGRFSGRQFSNSRSEMNVSTLELGDSALYLCASSLVPTDTQYFGPGTRLTVL.

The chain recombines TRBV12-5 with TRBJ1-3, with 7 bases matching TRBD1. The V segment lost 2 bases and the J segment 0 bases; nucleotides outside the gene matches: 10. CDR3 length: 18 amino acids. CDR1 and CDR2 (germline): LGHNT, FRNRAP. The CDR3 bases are TGTGCTAGTGGTTTGTTGGGGACAGCTCAAGCCTCTGGAAACACCATATATTTT. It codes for CASGLLGTAQASGNTIYF.

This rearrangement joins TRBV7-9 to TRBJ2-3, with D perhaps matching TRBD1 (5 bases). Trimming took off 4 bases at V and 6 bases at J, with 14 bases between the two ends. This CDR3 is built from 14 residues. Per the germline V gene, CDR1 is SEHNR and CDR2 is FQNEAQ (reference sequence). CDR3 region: CASSYLDSRDTQYF. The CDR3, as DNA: TGTGCCAGCAGCTACCTCGACAGCCGGGATACGCAGTATTTT. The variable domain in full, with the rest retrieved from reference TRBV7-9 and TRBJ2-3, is DTGVSQNPRHKITKRGQNVTFRCDPISEHNRLYWYRQTLGQGPEFLTYFQNEAQLEKSRLLSDRFSAERPKGSFSTLEIQRTEQGDSAMYLCASSYLDSRDTQYFGPGTRLTVL.

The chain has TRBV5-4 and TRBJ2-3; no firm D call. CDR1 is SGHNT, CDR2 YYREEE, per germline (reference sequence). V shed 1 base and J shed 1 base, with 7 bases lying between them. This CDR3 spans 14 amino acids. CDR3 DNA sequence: TGTGCCAGCAGCTTGAGGAGTCGCACAGATACGCAGTATTTT. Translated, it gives CASSLRSRTDTQYF.

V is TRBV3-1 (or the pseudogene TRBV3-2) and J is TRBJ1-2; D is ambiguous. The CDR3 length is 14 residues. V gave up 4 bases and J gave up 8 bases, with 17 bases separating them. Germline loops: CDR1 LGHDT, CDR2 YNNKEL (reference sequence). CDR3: CASSPREGFGGYTF. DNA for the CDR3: TGTGCCAGCAGCCCCCGTGAAGGGTTTGGCGGCTACACCTTC.

The CDR3 nucleotides read TGTGCCAGCAGCCCGACAGGGGAGCTTGGGCCCCAGCATTTT. Translation: CASSPTGELGPQHF. V is TRBV6-2 or TRBV6-3 and J is TRBJ1-5, with TRBD1 identical over 8 bases. Looked up from germline, CDR1 is MNHEY and CDR2 is SVGEGT. The CDR3 sequence is 14 residues long. V dropped 6 bases and J dropped 9; count of bases not matched to a gene: 10.

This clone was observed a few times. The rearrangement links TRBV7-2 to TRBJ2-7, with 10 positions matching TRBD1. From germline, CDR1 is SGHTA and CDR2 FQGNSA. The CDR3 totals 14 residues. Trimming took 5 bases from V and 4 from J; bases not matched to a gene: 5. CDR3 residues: CASSPGQGRYEQYF. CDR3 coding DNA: TGTGCCAGCAGCCCGGGACAGGGGCGGTACGAGCAGTACTTC.

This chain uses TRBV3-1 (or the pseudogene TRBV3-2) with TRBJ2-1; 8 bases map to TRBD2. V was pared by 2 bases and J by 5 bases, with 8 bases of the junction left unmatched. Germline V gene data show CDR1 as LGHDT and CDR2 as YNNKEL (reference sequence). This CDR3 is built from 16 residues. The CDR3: CASSQRAGGADNEQFF. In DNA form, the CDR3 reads TGTGCCAGCAGCCAAAGGGCGGGGGGAGCGGACAATGAGCAGTTCTTC.

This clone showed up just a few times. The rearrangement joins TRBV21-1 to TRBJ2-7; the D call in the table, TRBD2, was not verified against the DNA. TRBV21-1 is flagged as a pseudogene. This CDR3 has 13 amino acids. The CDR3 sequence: CASSSVLGGEQYF. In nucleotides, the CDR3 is TGTGCCAGCAGCTCCGTCCTAGGCGGAGAGCAGTACTTC.

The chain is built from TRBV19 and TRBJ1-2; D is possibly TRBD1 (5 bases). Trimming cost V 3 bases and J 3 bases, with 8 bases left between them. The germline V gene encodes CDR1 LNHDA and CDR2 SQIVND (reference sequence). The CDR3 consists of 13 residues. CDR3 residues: CASSMSQDYGYTF. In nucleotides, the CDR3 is TGTGCCAGTAGTATGTCACAGGACTATGGCTACACCTTC.

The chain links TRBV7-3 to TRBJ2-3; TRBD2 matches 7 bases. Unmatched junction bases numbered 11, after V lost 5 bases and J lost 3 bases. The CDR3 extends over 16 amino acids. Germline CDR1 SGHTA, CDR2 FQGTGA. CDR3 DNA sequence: TGTGCCAGCAGCCGGACTAGAGGAAGGGAAACAGATACGCAGTATTTT. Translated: CASSRTRGRETDTQYF.

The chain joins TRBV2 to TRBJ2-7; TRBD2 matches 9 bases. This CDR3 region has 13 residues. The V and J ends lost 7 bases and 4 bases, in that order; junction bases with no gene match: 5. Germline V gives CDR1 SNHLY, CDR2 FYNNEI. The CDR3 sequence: CASKRGREYEQYF. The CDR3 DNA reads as TGTGCCAGCAAACGCGGGAGGGAGTACGAGCAGTACTTC.

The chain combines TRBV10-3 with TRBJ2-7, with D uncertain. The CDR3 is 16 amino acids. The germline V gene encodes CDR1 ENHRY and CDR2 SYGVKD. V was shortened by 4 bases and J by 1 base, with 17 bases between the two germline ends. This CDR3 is CAISVSLARSSYEQYF. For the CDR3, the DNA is TGTGCCATCAGTGTAAGTCTGGCCAGGTCTTCCTACGAGCAGTACTTC.

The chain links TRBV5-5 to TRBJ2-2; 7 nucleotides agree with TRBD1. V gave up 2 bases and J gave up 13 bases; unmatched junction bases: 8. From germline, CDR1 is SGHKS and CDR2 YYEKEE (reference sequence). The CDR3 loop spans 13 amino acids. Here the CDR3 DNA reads TGTGCCAGCAGCTTCACAGGGGAAGGCGGGCTGTTTTTT. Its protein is CASSFTGEGGLFF.

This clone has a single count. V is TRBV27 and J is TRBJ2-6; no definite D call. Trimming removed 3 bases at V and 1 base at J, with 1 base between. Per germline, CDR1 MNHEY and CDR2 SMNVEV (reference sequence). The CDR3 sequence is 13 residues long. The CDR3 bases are TGTGCCAGCAGTTTTTCTGGGGCCAACGTCCTGACTTTC. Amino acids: CASSFSGANVLTF.

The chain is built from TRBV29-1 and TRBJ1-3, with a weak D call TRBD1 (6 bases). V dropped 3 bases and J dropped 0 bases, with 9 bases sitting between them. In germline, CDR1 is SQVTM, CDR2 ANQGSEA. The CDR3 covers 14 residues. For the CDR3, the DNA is TGCAGCGTTGACAGGGACAACTCTGGAAACACCATATATTTT. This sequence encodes CSVDRDNSGNTIYF.

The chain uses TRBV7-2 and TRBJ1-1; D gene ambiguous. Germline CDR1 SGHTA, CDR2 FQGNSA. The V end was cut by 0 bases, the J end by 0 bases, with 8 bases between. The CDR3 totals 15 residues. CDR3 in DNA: TGTGCCAGCAGCTTAGCGCCAATTGTGAACACTGAAGCTTTCTTT. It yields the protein CASSLAPIVNTEAFF. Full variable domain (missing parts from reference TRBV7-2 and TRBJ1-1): GAGVSQSPSNKVTEKGKDVELRCDPISGHTALYWYRQSLGQGLEFLIYFQGNSAPDKSGLPSDRFSAERTGGSVSTLTIQRTQQEDSAVYLCASSLAPIVNTEAFFGQGTRLTVV.

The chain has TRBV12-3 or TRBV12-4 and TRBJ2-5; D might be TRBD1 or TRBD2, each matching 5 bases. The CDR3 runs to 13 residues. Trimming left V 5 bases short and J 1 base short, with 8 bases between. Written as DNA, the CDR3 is TGTGCCAGCAGTCCGAGGGGCCAAGAGACCCAGTACTTC. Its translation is CASSPRGQETQYF.

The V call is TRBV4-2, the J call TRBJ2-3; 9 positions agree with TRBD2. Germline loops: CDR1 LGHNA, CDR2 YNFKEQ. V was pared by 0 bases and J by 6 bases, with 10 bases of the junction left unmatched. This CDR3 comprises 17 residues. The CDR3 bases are TGTGCCAGCAGCCAAGAAGAACGCGCGGGAGGGGGGGATACGCAGTATTTT. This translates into CASSQEERAGGGDTQYF.

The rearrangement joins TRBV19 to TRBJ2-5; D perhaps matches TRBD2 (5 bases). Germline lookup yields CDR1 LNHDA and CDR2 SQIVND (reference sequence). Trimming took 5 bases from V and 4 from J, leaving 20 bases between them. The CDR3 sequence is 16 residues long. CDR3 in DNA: TGTGCCAGTAGTCAAACTCCGGGGTCCCCGGCAGAGACCCAGTACTTC. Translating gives CASSQTPGSPAETQYF.

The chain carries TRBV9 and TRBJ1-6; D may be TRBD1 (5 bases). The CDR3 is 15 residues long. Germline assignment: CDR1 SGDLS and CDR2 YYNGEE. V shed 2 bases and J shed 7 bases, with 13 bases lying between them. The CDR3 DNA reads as TGTGCCAGCAGCGTCGGGGGATTCGGGAATTCACCCCTCCACTTT. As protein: CASSVGGFGNSPLHF.

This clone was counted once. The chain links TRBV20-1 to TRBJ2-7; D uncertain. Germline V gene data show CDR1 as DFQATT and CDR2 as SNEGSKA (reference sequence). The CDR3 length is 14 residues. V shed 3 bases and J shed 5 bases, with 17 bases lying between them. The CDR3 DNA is TGCAGTGCTAGTATGGGCCTACCGGGTGACGAGCAGTACTTC. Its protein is CSASMGLPGDEQYF.

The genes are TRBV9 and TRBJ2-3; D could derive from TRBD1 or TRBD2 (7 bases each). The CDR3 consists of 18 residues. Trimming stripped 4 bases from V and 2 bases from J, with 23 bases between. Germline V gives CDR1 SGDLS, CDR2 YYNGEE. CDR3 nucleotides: TGTGCCAGCAGCCGGGGAGGGGGGACAGTCCTCTACACAGATACGCAGTATTTT. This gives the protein CASSRGGGTVLYTDTQYF.